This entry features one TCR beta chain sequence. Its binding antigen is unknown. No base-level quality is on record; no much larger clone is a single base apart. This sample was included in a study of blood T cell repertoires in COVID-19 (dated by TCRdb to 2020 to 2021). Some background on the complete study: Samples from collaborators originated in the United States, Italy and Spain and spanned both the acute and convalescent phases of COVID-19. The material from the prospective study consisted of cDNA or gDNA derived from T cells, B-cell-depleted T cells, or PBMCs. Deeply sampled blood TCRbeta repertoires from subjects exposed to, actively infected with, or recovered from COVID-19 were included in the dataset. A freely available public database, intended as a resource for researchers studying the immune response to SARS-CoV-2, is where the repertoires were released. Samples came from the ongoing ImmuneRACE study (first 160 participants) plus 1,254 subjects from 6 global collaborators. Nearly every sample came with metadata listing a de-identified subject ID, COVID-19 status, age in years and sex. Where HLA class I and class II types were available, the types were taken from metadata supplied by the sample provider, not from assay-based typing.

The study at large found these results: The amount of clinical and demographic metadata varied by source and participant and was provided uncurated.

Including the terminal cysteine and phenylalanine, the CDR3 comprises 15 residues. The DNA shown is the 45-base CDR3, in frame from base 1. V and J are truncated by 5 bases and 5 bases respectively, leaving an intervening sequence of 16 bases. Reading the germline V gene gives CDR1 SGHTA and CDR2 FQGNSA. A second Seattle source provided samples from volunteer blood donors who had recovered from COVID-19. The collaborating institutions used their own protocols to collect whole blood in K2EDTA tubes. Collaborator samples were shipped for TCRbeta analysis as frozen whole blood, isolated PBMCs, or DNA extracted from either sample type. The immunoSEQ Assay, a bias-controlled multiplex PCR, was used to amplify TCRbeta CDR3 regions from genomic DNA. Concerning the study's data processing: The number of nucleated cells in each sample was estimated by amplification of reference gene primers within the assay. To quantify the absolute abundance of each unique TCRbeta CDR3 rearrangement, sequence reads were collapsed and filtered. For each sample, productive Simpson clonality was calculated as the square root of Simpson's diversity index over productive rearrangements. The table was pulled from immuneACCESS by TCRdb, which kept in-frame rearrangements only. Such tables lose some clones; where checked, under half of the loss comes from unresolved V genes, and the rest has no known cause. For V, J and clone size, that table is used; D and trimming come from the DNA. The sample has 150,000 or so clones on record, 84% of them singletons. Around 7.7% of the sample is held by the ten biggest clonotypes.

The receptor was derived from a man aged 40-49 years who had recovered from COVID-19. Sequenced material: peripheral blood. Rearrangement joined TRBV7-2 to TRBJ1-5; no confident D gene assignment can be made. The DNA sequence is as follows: TGTGCCAGCAGCCCGTACGCCGAACTTTATCAGCCCCAGCATTTT. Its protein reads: CASSPYAELYQPQHF. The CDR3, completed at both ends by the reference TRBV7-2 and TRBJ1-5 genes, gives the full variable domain GAGVSQSPSNKVTEKGKDVELRCDPISGHTALYWYRQSLGQGLEFLIYFQGNSAPDKSGLPSDRFSAERTGGSVSTLTIQRTQQEDSAVYLCASSPYAELYQPQHFGDGTRLSIL.